This is a list of T cell receptor beta chains from one sample in a study of blood T cell repertoires in COVID-19. Generated by immunoSEQ multiplex PCR, the TCRdb table keeps only in-frame clones and is missing some. The sample shows some 200,000 clones, 94% of them seen only once. The sample consisted of peripheral blood. All receptors derive from a man aged 30 to 39 with COVID-19, enrolled during active disease. Both conserved end residues are part of each CDR3. Fields, in order: clone size, J gene, V gene, D gene, CDR3 protein, CDR3 DNA. A D gene is named only where the DNA matches it firmly. Clone size is shown for a subset of rows, as once, few, many or a class of expanded clone.

abundance: -; j_gene: TRBJ1-2; v_gene: TRBV27; d_gene: -; CDR3aa: CASSLSPGVYGYTF; CDR3nt: TGTGCCAGCAGTTTATCACCGGGGGTCTATGGCTACACCTTC
abundance: -; j_gene: TRBJ2-7; v_gene: TRBV6-6; d_gene: -; CDR3aa: CASSYDQGNPYEQYF; CDR3nt: TGTGCCAGCAGTTACGACCAGGGTAACCCTTACGAGCAGTACTTC
abundance: -; j_gene: TRBJ2-1; v_gene: TRBV2; d_gene: TRBD1; CDR3aa: CASGQEEYNEQFF; CDR3nt: TGTGCCAGCGGACAGGAGGAATATAATGAGCAGTTCTTC
abundance: -; j_gene: TRBJ1-3; v_gene: TRBV19; d_gene: -; CDR3aa: CASSIIGQSSGNTIYF; CDR3nt: TGTGCCAGTAGTATAATAGGACAGTCCTCTGGAAACACCATATATTTT
abundance: -; j_gene: TRBJ2-5; v_gene: TRBV29-1; d_gene: -; CDR3aa: CSVESGVGKTQYF; CDR3nt: TGCAGCGTTGAATCGGGGGTAGGAAAGACCCAGTACTTC
abundance: -; j_gene: TRBJ1-5; v_gene: TRBV25-1; d_gene: -; CDR3aa: CASGRGAGQPQHF; CDR3nt: TGTGCCAGCGGTCGGGGGGCAGGGCAGCCCCAGCATTTT
abundance: once; j_gene: TRBJ2-7; v_gene: TRBV6-1; d_gene: -; CDR3aa: CASSVEYGHLSYEQYF; CDR3nt: TGTGCCAGCAGTGTGGAGTACGGACACCTCTCCTACGAGCAGTACTTC
abundance: -; j_gene: TRBJ1-1; v_gene: TRBV6-5; d_gene: -; CDR3aa: CASHRNRQGGTEAFF; CDR3nt: TGTGCCAGCCACCGTAACAGGCAGGGTGGCACTGAAGCTTTCTTT
abundance: -; j_gene: TRBJ2-7; v_gene: TRBV28; d_gene: -; CDR3aa: CASSLPGSSYEQYF; CDR3nt: TGTGCCAGCAGTTTACCAGGCAGCTCCTACGAGCAGTACTTC
abundance: -; j_gene: TRBJ1-4; v_gene: TRBV25-1; d_gene: -; CDR3aa: CASSEFVFNEKLFF; CDR3nt: TGTGCCAGCAGTGAATTCGTGTTTAATGAAAAACTGTTTTTT
abundance: -; j_gene: TRBJ1-2; v_gene: TRBV20-1; d_gene: -; CDR3aa: CSARDVNGYTF; CDR3nt: TGCAGTGCTAGAGATGTCAATGGCTACACCTTC
abundance: -; j_gene: TRBJ2-2; v_gene: TRBV5-1; d_gene: -; CDR3aa: CASSSDSHTGELFF; CDR3nt: TGCGCCAGCAGCTCGGACAGTCACACCGGGGAGCTGTTTTTT
abundance: -; j_gene: TRBJ2-2; v_gene: TRBV7-9; d_gene: TRBD1; CDR3aa: CASTKGAGLNTGELFF; CDR3nt: TGTGCCAGCACCAAGGGGGCAGGACTGAACACCGGGGAGCTGTTTTTT